These T cell receptor beta chains were read from a single sample in a study of blood T cell repertoires in COVID-19. Method: immunoSEQ multiplex PCR; TCRdb's copy keeps in-frame clones and lacks some. In the table there are some 140,000 clones, almost 85% of which are singletons. The sequenced sample was PBMCs or T cells enriched from blood (not recorded which). The receptors were sampled from a man aged 40-49 years with acute COVID-19. The CDR3 runs from the conserved cysteine through the conserved F or W. The order of the fields is J gene, clone size, CDR3 length, V gene, D gene, CDR3 protein, CDR3 DNA. A D gene is named only where the DNA matches it firmly. Clone size appears in some rows only: once, few, many, or a class for an expanded clone.

>TRBJ2-3|-|16|TRBV5-1|TRBD2
CASSLGLREDTDTQYF
TGCGCCAGCAGCTTGGGATTGCGGGAGGACACAGATACGCAGTATTTT
>TRBJ1-5|-|19|TRBV7-9|TRBD1
CASSLVGPGQAFTQQPQHF
TGTGCCAGCAGCTTAGTAGGTCCGGGACAGGCTTTCACCCAACAGCCCCAGCATTTT
>TRBJ2-1|-|13|TRBV6-1|-
CASSEYGYNEQFF
TGTGCCAGCAGTGAATACGGCTACAATGAGCAGTTCTTC
>TRBJ2-1|-|15|TRBV28|-
CASSKEDRYYNEQFF
TGTGCCAGCAGTAAAGAGGACAGATACTACAATGAGCAGTTCTTC
>TRBJ2-1|-|16|TRBV4-1|-
CASSPTQASSYNEQFF
TGCGCCAGCAGCCCTACACAGGCTAGCTCCTACAATGAGCAGTTCTTC
>TRBJ2-3|-|15|TRBV9|TRBD1
CASSVQDRGTDTQYF
TGTGCCAGCAGCGTACAGGACAGGGGAACAGATACGCAGTATTTT
>TRBJ1-1|-|13|TRBV7-9|-
CASSLEGDTEAFF
TGTGCCAGCAGCCTCGAGGGGGACACTGAAGCTTTCTTT
>TRBJ2-1|once|15|TRBV5-1|-
CASSRDQGIYNEQFF
TGCGCCAGCAGCCGTGACCAGGGGATATACAATGAGCAGTTCTTC
>TRBJ1-5|-|16|TRBV11-3|-
CASSLGWAGRNQPQHF
TGTGCCAGCAGCTTAGGGTGGGCAGGCCGCAATCAGCCCCAGCATTTT
>TRBJ2-2|-|13|TRBV6-5|-
CASSPGGMGELFF
TGTGCCAGCAGCCCCGGGGGTATGGGAGAGCTGTTTTTT
>TRBJ2-1|-|20|TRBV3-1/TRBV3-2|-
CASSQDIFRTTGGPNNEQFF
TGTGCCAGCAGCCAAGATATTTTTAGGACGACGGGGGGCCCTAACAATGAGCAGTTCTTC
>TRBJ2-1|few|15|TRBV4-3|-
CASRGSRGAYNEQFF
TGCGCCAGCAGGGGGAGCCGGGGGGCGTACAATGAGCAGTTCTTC
>TRBJ1-6|-|14|TRBV18|-
CASSRPGDNSPLHF
TGTGCCAGCTCACGGCCCGGGGATAATTCACCCCTCCACTTT
>TRBJ2-3|-|17|TRBV11-3|TRBD2
CASSNAGGSGRGYTQYF
TGTGCCAGCAGCAACGCAGGGGGTAGCGGGAGAGGGTATACGCAGTATTTT
>TRBJ2-3|-|15|TRBV5-1|TRBD1
CASSLDTGQGDTQYF
TGCGCCAGCAGCTTGGATACCGGACAGGGGGATACGCAGTATTTT
>TRBJ1-5|-|12|TRBV30|-
CAWSSLNQPQHF
TGTGCCTGGAGTTCCCTCAATCAGCCCCAGCATTTT
>TRBJ2-2|few|14|TRBV11-3|-
CASSRDLNTGELFF
TGTGCCAGCAGTCGGGATTTGAACACCGGGGAGCTGTTTTTT
>TRBJ1-5|once|16|TRBV24-1|-
CATSDSADWRNQPQHF
TGTGCCACCAGTGATTCCGCGGACTGGAGGAATCAGCCCCAGCATTTT
>TRBJ2-5|-|16|TRBV5-1|TRBD2
CASSEASGRTQETQYF
TGCGCCAGCAGCGAGGCTAGCGGGAGAACCCAAGAGACCCAGTACTTC
>TRBJ1-2|-|17|TRBV4-3|-
CASSQGIRERSSYGYTF
TGCGCCAGCAGCCAAGGGATTCGGGAGCGCTCGAGCTATGGCTACACCTTC
>TRBJ1-1|once|12|TRBV30|-
CAWRQGNTEAFF
TGTGCCTGGAGGCAGGGGAACACTGAAGCTTTCTTT
>TRBJ2-1|once|13|TRBV6-5|TRBD1
CASNPGTVYKQFF
TGTGCCAGCAACCCCGGGACAGTTTATAAGCAGTTCTTC
>TRBJ1-4|-|15|TRBV11-2|-
CASSLAGATNEKLFF
TGTGCCAGCAGCTTAGCCGGGGCAACTAATGAAAAACTGTTTTTT
>TRBJ1-3|-|22|TRBV4-3|-
CAGFNCFSQVQGPLFSGNTIYF
TGCGCCGGATTCAACTGTTTCAGCCAAGTCCAGGGCCCCCTATTCTCTGGAAACACCATATATTTT
>TRBJ2-7|medium-sized|12|TRBV10-2|-
CASTPQGNEQYF
TGCGCCAGCACACCTCAGGGAAACGAGCAGTACTTC
>TRBJ2-7|once|15|TRBV21-1|-
CASSWERRGSYEQYF
TGTGCCAGCAGTTGGGAGCGCAGGGGTTCCTACGAGCAGTACTTC
>TRBJ1-3|-|15|TRBV19|-
CASSHNRVRGNTIYF
TGTGCCAGTAGCCACAACAGGGTTCGTGGAAACACCATATATTTT
>TRBJ1-1|-|12|TRBV12-5|-
CASGPGRDEAFF
TGTGCTAGTGGCCCCGGGAGAGATGAAGCTTTCTTT
>TRBJ2-4|-|14|TRBV10-3|-
CAISGEVAKNIQYF
TGTGCCATCAGTGGAGAAGTAGCCAAAAACATTCAGTACTTC
>TRBJ2-7|once|15|TRBV5-5|-
CASSSGGTAYYEQYF
TGTGCCAGCAGCTCGGGAGGGACAGCCTACTACGAGCAGTACTTC
>TRBJ1-5|-|13|TRBV5-1|-
CASRREPDQPQHF
TGCGCCAGCCGAAGGGAGCCGGATCAGCCCCAGCATTTT
>TRBJ2-1|-|13|TRBV5-4|TRBD2
CASSLETGLLQFF
TGTGCCAGCAGCTTGGAAACGGGACTATTACAGTTCTTC
>TRBJ2-1|-|14|TRBV5-1|TRBD2
CASSFQREANEQFF
TGCGCCAGCAGCTTCCAGCGGGAGGCCAATGAGCAGTTCTTC
>TRBJ2-2|-|15|TRBV4-3|-
CASSQRPRNTGELFF
TGCGCCAGCAGCCAACGCCCCAGAAACACCGGGGAGCTGTTTTTT
>TRBJ2-7|-|15|TRBV30|-
CAWSVHEGRTREQYF
TGTGCCTGGAGTGTACATGAGGGAAGGACGCGGGAGCAGTACTTC
>TRBJ2-2|-|15|TRBV19|TRBD2
CASSVSGLDTGELFF
TGTGCCAGTAGCGTGTCCGGACTAGACACCGGGGAGCTGTTTTTT
>TRBJ2-7|-|18|TRBV7-8|-
CASSPFVGRSEVGYEQYF
TGTGCCAGCAGCCCCTTCGTTGGGCGGTCGGAGGTGGGCTACGAGCAGTACTTC
>TRBJ1-2|-|16|TRBV18|TRBD1
CASSPTSTRTGGNYTF
TGTGCCAGCTCACCAACTTCCACCCGGACAGGGGGGAACTACACCTTC
>TRBJ2-5|-|16|TRBV5-6|-
CASSLGAGATQETQYF
TGTGCCAGCAGCCTGGGAGCAGGGGCCACGCAAGAGACCCAGTACTTC
>TRBJ1-2|-|16|TRBV25-1|TRBD1
CASSGTPGQGNYGYTF
TGTGCCAGCAGTGGAACGCCGGGACAGGGAAACTATGGCTACACCTTC
>TRBJ1-1|once|14|TRBV21-1|-
CASSKEDQGGEAFF
TGTGCCAGCAGCAAAGAAGACCAGGGGGGCGAAGCTTTCTTT
>TRBJ1-5|-|16|TRBV4-3|TRBD1
CASSQQQGVSNQPQHF
TGCGCCAGCAGCCAACAACAGGGGGTGAGCAATCAGCCCCAGCATTTT
>TRBJ2-1|once|14|TRBV11-2|TRBD1
CASSPNRGDNEQFF
TGTGCCAGCAGCCCAAACAGGGGGGACAATGAGCAGTTCTTC
>TRBJ1-3|few|14|TRBV10-3|-
CAISPAGTGNTIYF
TGTGCCATCAGCCCCGCGGGCACTGGAAACACCATATATTTT